This TCR beta chain came from a study of vaccination and CD4 T cells after COVID-19. Study-level information: Post-COVID sampling occurred a median around 97 days after diagnosis (range 35 to 161). Study findings and constraints: The cohort comprised relatively few convalescent patients, and no early post-infection timepoints were analyzed.

This CDR3 is built from 13 residues. The germline gives CDR1 MGHDK, CDR2 SYGVNS. Trimming cost V 2 bases and J 4 bases, with 7 bases left between them. As regards this clonotype: Its antigen is not known.

Sequencing of DNA taken from cultured CD4+ T cells relied on the Oncomine TCR Beta short-read assay. TCRdb re-called the PCR reads through MiXCR, storing one row per CDR3 protein. This table has about 13,000 distinct CDR3 sequences, about a third appearing once. Treatment reported: approximately nine-day PBMC culture with coronavirus spike peptide pools or control peptides (ViraFEST assay). With more than eight days of culture completed, CD4+ T cells were isolated by negative selection. The chain combines TRBV25-1 with TRBJ2-3; no definite D call. The sample was CD4+ T cells from blood, cultured in vitro. This TCR derives from a human donor who had recovered from COVID-19. CDR3 DNA: TGTGCCAGCAGTGAAAATGTTCCAGATACGCAGTATTTT. Translated: CASSENVPDTQYF.